The present entry profiles one T cell receptor (beta chain) with its context. This record belongs to a study of blood T cell repertoires in COVID-19. Overall study context: Some COVID-19 samples were acute and others convalescent; all came from the United States, Italy and Spain. In each case, the material was cDNA or gDNA derived from T cells, B-cell-depleted T cells, or PBMCs.

Assay: immunoSEQ multiplex PCR; the TCRdb copy retains only in-frame clones and omits some. The sample has a few hundred thousand clones; around 84% are singletons. The ends lost 1 base at V and 0 bases at J; junction bases unmatched: 9. Germline V lookup: CDR1 SGHTA, CDR2 FQGNSA. The CDR3 has 18 amino acids. This clonotype was sampled from a woman in her 40s who had recovered from COVID-19. The gene calls are TRBV7-2 and TRBJ1-5, with 7 bases identical to TRBD1. The specimen was peripheral blood. The CDR3 coding sequence is TGTGCCAGCAGCTTAGATTCGGGAAGGGGGCTTAGCAATCAGCCCCAGCATTTT. Amino acids: CASSLDSGRGLSNQPQHF.